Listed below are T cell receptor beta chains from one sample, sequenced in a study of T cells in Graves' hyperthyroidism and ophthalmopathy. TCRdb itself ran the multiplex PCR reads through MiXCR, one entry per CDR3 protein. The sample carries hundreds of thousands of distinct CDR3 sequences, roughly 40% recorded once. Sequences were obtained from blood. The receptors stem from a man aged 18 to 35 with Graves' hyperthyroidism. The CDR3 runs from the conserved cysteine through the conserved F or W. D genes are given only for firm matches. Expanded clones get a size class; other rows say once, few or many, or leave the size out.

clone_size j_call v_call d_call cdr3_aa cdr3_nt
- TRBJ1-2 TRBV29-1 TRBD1 CSLGTEDGYTF TGCAGTTTAGGGACAGAGGATGGCTACACCTTC
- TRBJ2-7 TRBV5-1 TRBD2 CASSSGTSGRDAYEQYF TGCGCCAGCAGCTCGGGGACTAGCGGGAGAGATGCCTACGAGCAGTACTTC
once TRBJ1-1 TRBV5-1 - CASSSRRASAGAGAFF TGCGCCAGCAGCTCAAGGAGGGCTTCGGCTGGGGCCGGGGCTTTCTTT
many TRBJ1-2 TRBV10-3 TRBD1 CAISETRQGVYGYTF TGTGCCATCAGTGAGACACGACAGGGAGTCTATGGCTACACCTTC
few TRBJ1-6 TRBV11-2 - CASSLIGVPNSPLHF TGTGCCAGCAGCTTAATAGGAGTACCAAATTCACCCCTCCACTTT
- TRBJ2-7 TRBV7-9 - CASSSQGLQQYF TGTGCCAGCAGCTCCCAGGGGTTGCAGCAGTACTTC
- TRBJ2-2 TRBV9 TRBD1 CASSGATGINTGELFF TGTGCCAGCAGCGGGGCGACAGGGATCAACACCGGGGAGCTGTTTTTT
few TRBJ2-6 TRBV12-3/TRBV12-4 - CAAGRVSGANVLTF TGTGCCGCTGGAAGGGTCTCTGGGGCCAACGTCCTGACTTTC
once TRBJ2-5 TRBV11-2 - CASSQEGAGRETQYF TGTGCCAGCAGTCAGGAGGGGGCTGGAAGGGAGACCCAGTACTTC
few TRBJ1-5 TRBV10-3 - CASSPYPDPDQPQHF TGTGCCAGCAGTCCCTATCCGGACCCGGATCAGCCCCAGCATTTT
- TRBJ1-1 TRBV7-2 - CASSPGGSRAFF TGTGCCAGCAGTCCCGGGGGGAGCCGGGCTTTCTTT
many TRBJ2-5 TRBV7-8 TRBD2 CASTRLAGDGETQYF TGTGCCAGCACCCGACTAGCGGGAGATGGGGAGACCCAGTACTTC
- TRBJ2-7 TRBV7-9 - CASSPKTATGPYEQYF TGTGCCAGCAGCCCAAAAACGGCGACAGGACCCTACGAGCAGTACTTC
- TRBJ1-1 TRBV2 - CASSDVGEAFF TGTGCCAGCAGTGATGTAGGTGAAGCTTTCTTT
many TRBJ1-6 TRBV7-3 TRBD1 CASSLLGTGDSPLHF TGTGCCAGCAGCTTATTAGGGACAGGGGATTCACCCCTCCACTTT